This paragraph covers one T cell receptor beta chain sequence. Its antigen is undetermined. One junction end disagrees with the germline gene, perhaps due to a read error. The sample belongs to a study of cytomegalovirus exposure and HLA in healthy donors. Regarding the study as a whole: Analysis was carried out at a later point, and it linked a missense DCLRE1C variant to TCR beta V- and J-gene trimming.

The PCR had 60 Vbeta and 13 Jbeta primers. Using immunoSEQ multiplex PCR, the repertoire was profiled, and TCRdb retains in-frame clones only, with some absent. In the table there are more than 90,000 clones, roughly three quarters of which are singletons. The sequenced material came from PBMCs. The TCR was taken from a man aged 35 to 55 in good health and CMV-seronegative.

The CDR3 is CSSSPVDGDIQYF. As DNA, the CDR3 is TGTTCCAGCAGCCCCGTGGACGGGGACATTCAGTACTTC. The rearrangement links TRBV7-9 to TRBJ2-4; weak D call: TRBD2 (5 bases). This CDR3 is built from 13 residues. CDR1 is SEHNR, CDR2 FQNEAQ, per germline (reference sequence).